This TCR beta chain was sequenced for a study of T cells in Graves' hyperthyroidism and ophthalmopathy. Details on this clonotype: Given a much more abundant clone one base away, this may be a read error. The CDR3 does not end in the conserved phenylalanine or tryptophan, so this is likely a read error.

The CDR3 length is 13 residues. Germline lookup yields CDR1 LNHDA and CDR2 SQIVND (reference sequence). V was pared by 5 bases and J by 0 bases, with 8 bases between. The source material, RNA transcripts, was used to amplify TCR beta CDR3 regions. Primed by the HTBI set, a first-round RT-PCR was run on the TCR CDR3. TCRdb analysed the multiplex PCR reads with MiXCR anew, one entry per CDR3 protein. The table lists 750,000 to 950,000 distinct CDR3 sequences, 38% of them singletons. Aged 18 to 65, the patients had hyperthyroidism that was newly diagnosed and had lasted under 2 months. The sequenced sample consisted of blood. V is TRBV19 and J is TRBJ2-7; D remains ambiguous. The receptor was derived from a man between 18 and 29 years old with Graves' hyperthyroidism. The CDR3 region is CASSGAPSYEQYL. The CDR3 bases are TGTGCCAGTAGTGGCGCTCCCTCCTACGAGCAGTACTTA.